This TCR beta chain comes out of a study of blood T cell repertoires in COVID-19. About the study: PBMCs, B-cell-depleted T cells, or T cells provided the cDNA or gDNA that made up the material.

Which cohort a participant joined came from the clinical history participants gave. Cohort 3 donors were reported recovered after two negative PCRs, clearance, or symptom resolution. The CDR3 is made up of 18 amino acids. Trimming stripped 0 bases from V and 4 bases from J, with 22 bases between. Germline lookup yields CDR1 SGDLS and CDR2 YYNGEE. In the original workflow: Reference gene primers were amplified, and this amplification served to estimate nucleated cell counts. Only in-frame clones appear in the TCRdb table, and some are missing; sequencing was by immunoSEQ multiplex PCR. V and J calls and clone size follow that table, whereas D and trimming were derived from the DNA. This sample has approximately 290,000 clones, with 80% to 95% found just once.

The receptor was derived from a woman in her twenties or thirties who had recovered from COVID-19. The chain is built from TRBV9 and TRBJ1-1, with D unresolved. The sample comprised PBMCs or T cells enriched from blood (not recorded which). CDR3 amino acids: CASSVASGGVGRRTEAFF. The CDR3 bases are TGTGCCAGCAGCGTAGCTTCGGGAGGTGTGGGCAGACGCACTGAAGCTTTCTTT.